The T cell receptor beta chain under discussion was sequenced for a study of blood T cell repertoires in COVID-19. Study overall: T cells, B-cell-depleted T cells, or PBMCs provided the cDNA or gDNA that served as material.

Per the germline V gene, CDR1 is SQVTM and CDR2 is ANQGSEA. V lost 3 bases and J lost 7, with 15 bases in between. The CDR3 loop spans 13 amino acids. This clone was seen only once. The authors' processing: Amplification from reference gene primers served as the basis for estimated nucleated cell counts. Data came from immunoSEQ multiplex PCR; TCRdb stores just in-frame clones and leaves some out. The V and J calls and clone size were taken over from that table, and D and trimming were inferred from the DNA. The data show around 250,000 clones, roughly 91% seen once. Individuals aged roughly 18 to 95 years were recruited from fewer than 30 US areas.

The chain uses TRBV29-1 and TRBJ1-2, with D possibly matching TRBD1 (6 bases). The source of this sequence is a woman aged 25 to 39 who had recovered from COVID-19. Sequencing input: PBMCs or T cells enriched from blood (not recorded which). The CDR3 sequence: CSVDHKGEPGYTF. In DNA, the CDR3 is TGCAGCGTTGATCATAAGGGGGAGCCTGGCTACACCTTC.